This T cell receptor (beta chain) emerged from a study of beta chain features in type 1 diabetes. Germline values: CDR1 SGHNT, CDR2 YYREEE (reference sequence). This CDR3 contains 16 residues. Trimming shortened V by 4 bases and J by 2 bases, and 17 bases separated the two germline ends. Since all of the isolated RNA was reverse transcribed, expressed TCRB transcripts were what got sequenced. Sequencing used immunoSEQ multiplex PCR; TCRdb keeps in-frame clones, though not all of them. The data hold 200,000 to 250,000 clones, with approximately 11% observed a single time. Overall study results and limits: TCRB rearrangement may or may not be influenced by HLA type; here this remained unresolved. Patients' naive, central memory and Treg TCRB repertoires seemed closer to one another than those of healthy donors.

Via CD45RO/CCR7/CD25/CD127/CD95/CD27, cells of the CD4+ naive, central memory, regulatory and stem cell-like memory subsets were sorted. Details on this clone: Its antigen remains unknown.

Sequences were obtained from central memory CD4+ T cells from blood. The clonotype originates from a man younger than 35 in good health. The J gene is TRBJ2-3, the V gene TRBV5-4; TRBD2 might be the D (6 bases). The CDR3 here is CASSRAIWGVTDTQYF. CDR3 bases: TGTGCCAGCAGCCGGGCCATTTGGGGGGTCACAGATACGCAGTATTTT.